This T cell receptor (beta chain) comes out of a study of T cells in Graves' hyperthyroidism and ophthalmopathy. Calling Graves' hyperthyroidism stable meant ophthalmopathy did not progress within 18 months. CDR3 length equals 15 residues. The V end lost 5 bases, the J end lost 5 bases, and 18 bases lay between the germline ends. The germline CDR1 and CDR2 sequences are SGHTA and FQGTGA. Researchers amplified the TCR beta CDR3 regions from RNA transcripts. TCR CDR3 underwent first-round RT-PCR with the HTBI primer set. From the multiplex PCR reads, TCRdb called clonotypes with MiXCR, one entry per CDR3 protein. The top ten clones hold about two fifths of a sample with hundreds of thousands of distinct CDR3 sequences, about 18% of them seen once.

The TCR originated in a man aged 40-55 years with Graves' hyperthyroidism. This chain joins TRBV7-3 and TRBJ2-5, with TRBD2 as a possible D gene (6 bases). The sample comprised blood. In DNA form, the CDR3 reads TGTGCCAGCAGCCTACTTGGGACTGCCGGTGAGACCCAGTACTTC. It translates to CASSLLGTAGETQYF.